A single sample gave rise to the 21 T cell receptor beta chains below, sequenced in a study of blood T cell repertoires in COVID-19. This table comes from immunoSEQ multiplex PCR, and its TCRdb copy is limited to in-frame clones, with some not included. Here the sample spans around 200,000 clones, 86% being singletons. Input material: peripheral blood. Receptor source: a woman aged 80 or over in a cohort sampled during active or convalescent COVID-19.

The chain combines TRBV5-5 with TRBJ1-1, with a tentative D call TRBD1 (6 bases). Germline CDR1 reads SGHKS; CDR2 reads YYEKEE (reference sequence). This CDR3 region has 15 residues. Trimming removed 0 bases at V and 4 bases at J, with 13 bases between. This CDR3 reads CASSLGRGGFTEAFF. The CDR3 DNA reads TGTGCCAGCAGCTTGGGCAGGGGTGGATTCACTGAAGCTTTCTTT. The complete variable domain, with remaining parts taken from reference TRBV5-5 and TRBJ1-1, reads DAGVTQSPTHLIKTRGQQVTLRCSPISGHKSVSWYQQVLGQGPQFIFQYYEKEERGRGNFPDRFSARQFPNYSSELNVNALLLGDSALYLCASSLGRGGFTEAFFGQGTRLTVV.

The chain has TRBV5-6 and TRBJ1-2; the D is unclear. V was pared by 0 bases and J by 8 bases, with 14 bases between. The CDR3 runs to 14 residues. Germline values: CDR1 SGHDT, CDR2 YYEEEE. The CDR3 loop reads CASSLAGVMEGYTF. The CDR3 DNA is TGTGCCAGCAGCTTGGCTGGAGTAATGGAAGGCTACACCTTC.

The chain employs TRBV7-9 and TRBJ1-1; D perhaps matches TRBD1 (6 bases). The V end lost 4 bases, the J end lost 0 bases, and 12 bases lay between the germline ends. The CDR3 sequence is 15 residues long. Looked up from germline, CDR1 is SEHNR and CDR2 is FQNEAQ (reference sequence). CDR3 sequence (DNA): TGTGCCAGCAGCTCGCGACAGGAGTTGAACACTGAAGCTTTCTTT. It is translated as CASSSRQELNTEAFF. Filled out from reference TRBV7-9 and TRBJ1-1, the complete variable domain reads DTGVSQNPRHKITKRGQNVTFRCDPISEHNRLYWYRQTLGQGPEFLTYFQNEAQLEKSRLLSDRFSAERPKGSFSTLEIQRTEQGDSAMYLCASSSRQELNTEAFFGQGTRLTVV.

The chain links TRBV14 to TRBJ2-1; maybe TRBD2 (5 bases). Germline loops: CDR1 SGHDN, CDR2 FVKESK. V dropped 4 bases and J dropped 6 bases, with 25 bases sitting between them. CDR3 length: 18 amino acids. CDR3 DNA sequence: TGTGCCAGCAGCCGCACTATCCGGGCGCCAGCTAGCCTCAATGAGCAGTTCTTC. Protein: CASSRTIRAPASLNEQFF.

This sequence joins TRBV10-3 and TRBJ1-1; weak D call: TRBD1 (5 bases). Trimming pared 8 bases from V and 0 bases from J, leaving 22 bases between. The V gene's germline CDR1 is ENHRY and CDR2 SYGVKD. The CDR3 is made up of 17 amino acids. The CDR3 DNA reads TGTGCCATCGCCGGGGGGGAGACCGCCTTAATGAACACTGAAGCTTTCTTT. It yields the protein CAIAGGETALMNTEAFF.

This clone was detected only once. V is TRBV18 and J is TRBJ2-2, with 10 nucleotides matching TRBD1. Losses at the gene ends were 4 bases for V and 5 bases for J; bases not matched to a gene: 4. This CDR3 is 15 amino acids long. Germline V lookup: CDR1 KGHSH, CDR2 LQKENI. Here the CDR3 DNA reads TGTGCCAGCTCACAGACAGGGGGCGGAACCGGGGAGCTGTTTTTT. The encoded protein is CASSQTGGGTGELFF.

The chain joins TRBV9 to TRBJ1-3; 7 nucleotides line up with TRBD1. CDR1 is SGDLS, CDR2 YYNGEE, per germline. Trimming at V came to 0 bases and at J to 8 bases, leaving 2 bases not matched to a gene. The CDR3 extends over 13 amino acids. CDR3 DNA sequence: TGTGCCAGCAGCGTAGTTCAGGGGGACACCATATATTTT. It encodes CASSVVQGDTIYF.

The V and J genes are TRBV4-1 and TRBJ2-1; D perhaps matches TRBD1 (6 bases). CDR1 and CDR2 from the germline V gene are MGHRA and YSYEKL. The CDR3 runs to 16 residues. Trimming took 5 bases from V and 10 from J, leaving 24 bases between them. The CDR3 loop is CASSDYTGSLSREQFF. Written as DNA, the CDR3 is TGCGCCAGCAGCGACTATACAGGGTCCCTCAGCAGGGAGCAGTTCTTC.

The V call is TRBV6-5, the J call TRBJ1-5; the D is unclear. The CDR3 is 14 amino acids. Germline CDR1 MNHEY, CDR2 SVGAGI. The V and J ends lost 7 bases and 3 bases respectively, with 13 bases between them. In nucleotides, the CDR3 is TGTGCCAGCACCCTAAGGAGACCCAATCAGCCCCAGCATTTT. Protein: CASTLRRPNQPQHF.

The V and J genes are TRBV4-3 and TRBJ2-1, with D possibly TRBD1 on 5 matching bases. V was pared by 1 base and J by 13 bases, with 14 bases between. Germline V gives CDR1 LGHNA, CDR2 YSLEER. The CDR3 loop spans 13 amino acids. The CDR3 is CASSQVGAPPQFF. In DNA, the CDR3 is TGCGCCAGCAGCCAAGTTGGGGCCCCGCCCCAGTTCTTC.

This chain uses TRBV12-3 or TRBV12-4 with TRBJ1-5, with 7 nucleotides matching TRBD1. This CDR3 is 13 amino acids long. V lost 5 bases to trimming and J lost 3 bases; unmatched junction nucleotides: 1. The CDR3: CASSGQANQPQHF. CDR3 DNA: TGTGCCAGCAGTGGACAGGCCAATCAGCCCCAGCATTTT.

The V call is TRBV19, the J call TRBJ1-1; TRBD1 aligns across 9 bases. CDR1 and CDR2 (germline): LNHDA, SQIVND (reference sequence). With 9 bases clipped from V and 1 base from J, the junction kept 3 bases outside the gene matches. This CDR3 has 13 residues. The CDR3 bases are TGTGCCAGCGGGACAGGGTGGAACACTGAAGCTTTCTTT. This codes for CASGTGWNTEAFF.

V usage is TRBV21-1 and J usage is TRBJ1-2; no DNA check was done on the table's D call, TRBD1. TRBV21-1 corresponds to a pseudogene. The CDR3 covers 13 residues. CDR3 region: CASTWDRRYGYTF. In DNA, the CDR3 is TGTGCCAGCACCTGGGACAGAAGGTATGGCTACACCTTC.

This clone appeared once. V and J are TRBV3-1 (or the pseudogene TRBV3-2) and TRBJ2-5; TRBD1 is a possible D gene (7 bases). V was shortened by 2 bases and J by 4 bases, with 14 bases between the two germline ends. Germline assignment: CDR1 LGHDT and CDR2 YNNKEL (reference sequence). This CDR3 contains 15 residues. CDR3 sequence reads: CASSQNRQGGETQYF. The DNA for the CDR3 is TGTGCCAGCAGCCAAAACCGACAGGGAGGAGAGACCCAGTACTTC.

CDR3 nucleotide sequence: TGTGCCAGCAGCTTAGCGTATAGCACAGATACGCAGTATTTT. Translation: CASSLAYSTDTQYF. The rearrangement joins TRBV11-3 to TRBJ2-3, with D unresolved. The CDR3 covers 14 residues. Per germline, CDR1 SGHNT and CDR2 YENEEA. Trimming pared 1 base from V and 0 bases from J, leaving 5 bases between.

This chain connects TRBV7-2 to TRBJ1-1; no clear D. The ends were cut back, 2 bases at V and 0 bases at J, with 10 bases in the middle. In germline, CDR1 is SGHTA, CDR2 FQGNSA. The CDR3 totals 15 residues. CDR3 coding DNA: TGTGCCAGCAGCTTACAATGGACTGTGAACACTGAAGCTTTCTTT. This encodes CASSLQWTVNTEAFF.

V and J are TRBV6-5 and TRBJ1-2; 8 bases agree with TRBD1. CDR1 MNHEY and CDR2 SVGAGI come from the germline V gene. This CDR3 comprises 15 residues. With V trimmed by 6 bases and J by 4 bases, 10 bases remained unmatched. CDR3 nucleotides: TGTGCCAGCAGCCCCGGACAGGGAGTCGTCTATGGCTACACCTTC. This sequence encodes CASSPGQGVVYGYTF.

This clone was seen just once. This chain uses TRBV6-2 or TRBV6-3 with TRBJ1-1, with TRBD1 matching over 7 bases. Trimming cost V 4 bases and J 4 bases; bases outside gene matches: 12. Per germline, CDR1 MNHEY and CDR2 SVGEGT. The CDR3 has 16 amino acids. The CDR3 loop reads CASSFLPRRGPTEAFF. The DNA for the CDR3 is TGTGCCAGCAGTTTCCTCCCAAGAAGGGGGCCCACTGAAGCTTTCTTT.

The V and J genes are TRBV4-3 and TRBJ1-3; weak D call: TRBD1 (6 bases). The CDR3 totals 16 residues. V was clipped by 0 bases and J by 0 bases, with 9 bases between them. The germline V gene has CDR1 LGHNA and CDR2 YSLEER. Written as DNA, the CDR3 is TGCGCCAGCAGCCAAGATCTACAGGGCTCTGGAAACACCATATATTTT. Translated, it gives CASSQDLQGSGNTIYF.

This chain connects TRBV15 to TRBJ2-2; D may be TRBD2 (6 bases). Between the trimmed V and J ends, which lost 0 bases and 0 bases, there was a span of 23 bases. In germline, CDR1 is LNHNV, CDR2 YYDKDF (reference sequence). This CDR3 comprises 21 residues. The CDR3 protein is CATSRDGRGQTRNSNTGELFF. CDR3 bases: TGTGCCACCAGCAGAGACGGCCGGGGCCAGACTAGGAACTCGAACACCGGGGAGCTGTTTTTT.

CDR3 region: CASSISGIQETQYF. The CDR3 DNA follows: TGTGCCAGCAGCATATCCGGGATACAAGAGACCCAGTACTTC. The V gene is TRBV11-3, the J gene TRBJ2-5; perhaps TRBD2 as D (5 bases). CDR1 is SGHNT, CDR2 YENEEA, per germline. The CDR3 totals 14 residues. Trimming cost V 5 bases and J 2 bases, with 12 bases left between them.